Listed below are T cell receptor beta chains from one sample, sequenced in a study of cytomegalovirus exposure and HLA in healthy donors. TCRdb's copy holds only in-frame clones and misses some; the assay was immunoSEQ multiplex PCR. The sample holds about 200,000 clones; approximately 78% are singletons and the top ten take around 6.3%. Sequencing was performed on PBMCs. The receptors derive from a woman in her forties or fifties in good health and CMV-seropositive. CDR3s include the opening cysteine and the closing phenylalanine or tryptophan. The D gene is left open where the match is weak.

D gene: TRBD2; CDR3 length: 17; J gene: TRBJ2-1; V gene: TRBV18; CDR3 protein: CASSPSLGQREYNEQFF
D gene: NA; CDR3 length: 11; J gene: TRBJ2-7; V gene: TRBV20-1; CDR3 protein: CSARDKREQYF
D gene: NA; CDR3 length: 15; J gene: TRBJ2-2; V gene: TRBV11-3; CDR3 protein: CASSLTDSNTGELFF
D gene: TRBD1; CDR3 length: 15; J gene: TRBJ2-7; V gene: TRBV27; CDR3 protein: CASKVRWDSLYEQYF
D gene: NA; CDR3 length: 12; J gene: TRBJ2-1; V gene: TRBV10-2; CDR3 protein: CASLFGANEQFF
D gene: NA; CDR3 length: 16; J gene: TRBJ2-4; V gene: TRBV29-1; CDR3 protein: CSVAGGPDSAKNIQYF
D gene: TRBD1; CDR3 length: 17; J gene: TRBJ2-6; V gene: TRBV28; CDR3 protein: CASSSGTAPGGANVLTF
D gene: TRBD1; CDR3 length: 10; J gene: TRBJ1-1; V gene: TRBV29-1; CDR3 protein: CSTGGTEAFF
D gene: NA; CDR3 length: 13; J gene: TRBJ1-2; V gene: TRBV5-1; CDR3 protein: CASRPQGNYGYTF
D gene: TRBD2; CDR3 length: 17; J gene: TRBJ2-5; V gene: TRBV11-2; CDR3 protein: CASSLMGLAGAGETQYF
D gene: TRBD2; CDR3 length: 14; J gene: TRBJ2-3; V gene: TRBV10-3; CDR3 protein: CAISYGGSPDTQYF
D gene: NA; CDR3 length: 12; J gene: TRBJ1-1; V gene: TRBV11-2; CDR3 protein: CASSRLGSEAFF
D gene: NA; CDR3 length: 14; J gene: TRBJ1-1; V gene: TRBV4-1; CDR3 protein: CASSLRQENTEAFF
D gene: NA; CDR3 length: 14; J gene: TRBJ1-1; V gene: TRBV7-2; CDR3 protein: CASTSPRGNTEAFF
D gene: NA; CDR3 length: 15; J gene: TRBJ2-1; V gene: TRBV25-1; CDR3 protein: CASSESGGSYNEQFF
D gene: TRBD1; CDR3 length: 16; J gene: TRBJ2-7; V gene: TRBV19; CDR3 protein: CASSPGTGGPKGEQYF
D gene: TRBD1; CDR3 length: 15; J gene: TRBJ2-5; V gene: TRBV7-9; CDR3 protein: CASSSTQGQQETQYF
D gene: NA; CDR3 length: 15; J gene: TRBJ1-3; V gene: TRBV9; CDR3 protein: CASSVKGWEGNTIYF
D gene: TRBD1; CDR3 length: 14; J gene: TRBJ2-1; V gene: TRBV10-3; CDR3 protein: CAISSGQASDEQFF
D gene: NA; CDR3 length: 14; J gene: TRBJ1-2; V gene: TRBV7-9; CDR3 protein: CASSLGQQNYGYTF
D gene: TRBD1; CDR3 length: 16; J gene: TRBJ2-5; V gene: TRBV6-6; CDR3 protein: CASSNAQGVIRETQYF
D gene: TRBD2; CDR3 length: 15; J gene: TRBJ2-2; V gene: TRBV6-6; CDR3 protein: CASSPSGRGTGELFF
D gene: TRBD2; CDR3 length: 16; J gene: TRBJ2-1; V gene: TRBV7-9; CDR3 protein: CASSVTGLAGYNEQFF
D gene: TRBD1; CDR3 length: 17; J gene: TRBJ1-3; V gene: TRBV2; CDR3 protein: CASSEGTGDYSGNTIYF
D gene: NA; CDR3 length: 12; J gene: TRBJ2-1; V gene: TRBV7-6; CDR3 protein: CASSLNRDEQFF
D gene: TRBD1; CDR3 length: 16; J gene: TRBJ1-1; V gene: TRBV4-2; CDR3 protein: CASSQGQGVMNTEAFF
D gene: NA; CDR3 length: 15; J gene: TRBJ1-5; V gene: TRBV7-8; CDR3 protein: CASSLAQGGDQPQHF
D gene: TRBD1; CDR3 length: 14; J gene: TRBJ2-7; V gene: TRBV6-5; CDR3 protein: CASSRSGTDYEQYF
D gene: NA; CDR3 length: 13; J gene: TRBJ1-4; V gene: TRBV28; CDR3 protein: CASSGSPNEKLFF
D gene: TRBD2; CDR3 length: 13; J gene: TRBJ2-7; V gene: TRBV19; CDR3 protein: CASSRDYAGEQYF
D gene: NA; CDR3 length: 14; J gene: TRBJ1-6; V gene: TRBV28; CDR3 protein: CASSSPHSGSPLHF
D gene: NA; CDR3 length: 16; J gene: TRBJ1-5; V gene: TRBV6-6; CDR3 protein: CASSYKGAGSNQPQHF
D gene: TRBD2; CDR3 length: 14; J gene: TRBJ2-3; V gene: TRBV7-2; CDR3 protein: CASSPGTSLVTQYF
D gene: NA; CDR3 length: 13; J gene: TRBJ1-3; V gene: TRBV27; CDR3 protein: CASSLREGNTIYF
D gene: NA; CDR3 length: 15; J gene: TRBJ2-4; V gene: TRBV30; CDR3 protein: CAWSPGGVAKNIQYF
D gene: NA; CDR3 length: 14; J gene: TRBJ1-2; V gene: TRBV6-5; CDR3 protein: CASSSDQVNYGYTF